Presented here are 9 T cell receptor beta chains from one specimen sequenced in a study of patients and donors after allogeneic stem cell transplantation. TCRdb re-analysed the RT-PCR reads in MiXCR, keeping a single row per CDR3 protein. The sample shows 200,000 to 250,000 distinct CDR3 sequences, 14% of them seen only once. The source material was blood, either unsorted or a sorted T cell fraction (not recorded which). These receptors came from a human donor who was either an allogeneic HSCT recipient or a stem cell or donor lymphocyte infusion donor (not recorded which). It is not recorded whose cells these are; they may come from a transplant donor.

This chain links TRBV10-3 with TRBJ2-2, with no clear D. V gave up 11 bases and J gave up 3 bases, with 10 bases separating them. The CDR3 is 12 amino acids. Germline assignment: CDR1 ENHRY and CDR2 SYGVKD. This chain's CDR3 is CAAQEDTGELFF. The CDR3 bases are TGTGCCGCCCAAGAGGACACCGGGGAGCTGTTTTTT.

V gene TRBV5-6 combines with J gene TRBJ1-1; 8 bases line up with TRBD1. V shed 3 bases and J 1 base; nucleotides not matched to a gene: 8. The germline V gene has CDR1 SGHDT and CDR2 YYEEEE. CDR3 size: 16 residues. CDR3 coding DNA: TGTGCCAGCAGCTGGGGGACAGGAAGGGGGAACACTGAAGCTTTCTTT. Translation gives CASSWGTGRGNTEAFF.

This clonotype was seen a few times. The chain joins TRBV5-1 to TRBJ1-3; possibly TRBD1 for D (5 bases). Trimming removed 0 bases from V and 2 bases from J, with 9 bases in between. Per the germline V gene, CDR1 is SGHRS and CDR2 is YFSETQ. The CDR3 runs to 15 residues. The CDR3 region has the DNA TGCGCCAGCAGCTTGGAAGGGGTAGCTGGAAACACCATATATTTT. Translated, it gives CASSLEGVAGNTIYF.

This clonotype was counted at least ten times. V is TRBV5-6 and J is TRBJ2-5; 8 bases agree with TRBD2. With 4 bases clipped from V and 2 bases from J, the junction kept 16 bases outside the gene matches. Germline V gene data show CDR1 as SGHDT and CDR2 as YYEEEE. The CDR3 contains 18 residues. The CDR3 reads CASSRRILAEWRQETQYF. In DNA form, the CDR3 reads TGTGCCAGCAGCCGTCGGATACTAGCGGAGTGGAGACAAGAGACCCAGTACTTC. Full variable domain (remainder filled in from reference TRBV5-6 and TRBJ2-5): DAGVTQSPTHLIKTRGQQVTLRCSPKSGHDTVSWYQQALGQGPQFIFQYYEEEERQRGNFPDRFSGHQFPNYSSELNVNALLLGDSALYLCASSRRILAEWRQETQYFGPGTRLLVL.

This chain uses TRBV12-3 or TRBV12-4 with TRBJ2-7, with 12 bases aligning to TRBD2. V was pared by 2 bases and J by 6 bases, with 8 bases of the junction left unmatched. This CDR3 has 16 amino acids. This chain's CDR3 is CASSLRLAGGPREQYF. CDR3 in DNA: TGTGCCAGCAGTTTACGGCTAGCGGGGGGGCCGCGCGAGCAGTACTTC.

This clonotype was picked up a small number of times. The V gene is TRBV20-1, the J gene TRBJ2-2; D remains unclear. The CDR3 covers 14 residues. Germline values: CDR1 DFQATT, CDR2 SNEGSKA (reference sequence). Trimming left V 3 bases short and J 3 bases short, with 11 bases between. CDR3 amino acids: CSARPSSYTGELFF. The CDR3, as DNA: TGCAGTGCTAGGCCCAGCAGCTACACCGGGGAGCTGTTTTTT.

V is TRBV18 and J is TRBJ1-5; the D is unclear. Per the germline V gene, CDR1 is KGHSH and CDR2 is LQKENI. The V and J ends lost 3 bases and 6 bases respectively, with 9 bases between them. CDR3 length equals 13 residues. This CDR3 reads CASSPANIQPQHF. The CDR3 nucleotides are TGTGCCAGCTCACCGGCGAACATTCAGCCCCAGCATTTT.

There are a few counts of this clonotype. This chain connects TRBV3-1 to TRBJ1-2; D is perhaps TRBD1 (5 bases). The V end was cut by 0 bases, the J end by 0 bases, with 11 bases between. The CDR3 loop spans 16 amino acids. In germline, CDR1 is LGHDT, CDR2 YNNKEL (reference sequence). CDR3 nucleotides: TGTGCCAGCAGCCAAGATACAGGCCCAGCTAACTATGGCTACACCTTC. Residues: CASSQDTGPANYGYTF. Based on the CDR3 plus reference TRBV3-1 and TRBJ1-2, the full variable domain is DTAVSQTPKYLVTQMGNDKSIKCEQNLGHDTMYWYKQDSKKFLKIMFSYNNKELIINETVPNRFSPKSPDKAHLNLHINSLELGDSAVYFCASSQDTGPANYGYTFGSGTRLTVV.

There are a few counts of this clonotype. This sequence joins TRBV5-4 and TRBJ1-1; 8 bases fit TRBD1. The germline gives CDR1 SGHNT, CDR2 YYREEE (reference sequence). V dropped 3 bases and J dropped 3; count of bases not matched to a gene: 1. This CDR3 contains 13 residues. The CDR3 DNA reads as TGTGCCAGCAGCTCGGGACAGGACACTGAAGCTTTCTTT. Encoded protein: CASSSGQDTEAFF.